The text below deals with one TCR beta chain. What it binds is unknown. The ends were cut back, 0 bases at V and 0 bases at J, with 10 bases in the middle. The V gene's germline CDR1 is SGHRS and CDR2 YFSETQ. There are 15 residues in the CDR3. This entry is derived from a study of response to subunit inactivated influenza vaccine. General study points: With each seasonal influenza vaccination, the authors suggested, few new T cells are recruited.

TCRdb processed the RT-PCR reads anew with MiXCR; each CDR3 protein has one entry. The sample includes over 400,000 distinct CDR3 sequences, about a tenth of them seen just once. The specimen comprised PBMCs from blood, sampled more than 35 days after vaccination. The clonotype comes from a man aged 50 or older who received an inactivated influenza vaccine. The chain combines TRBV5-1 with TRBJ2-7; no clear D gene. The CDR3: CASSLGSRGSYEQYF. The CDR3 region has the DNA TGCGCCAGCAGCTTGGGGTCCCGAGGCTCCTACGAGCAGTACTTC. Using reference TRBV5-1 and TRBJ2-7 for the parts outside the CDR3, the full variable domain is KAGVTQTPRYLIKTRGQQVTLSCSPISGHRSVSWYQQTPGQGLQFLFEYFSETQRNKGNFPGRFSGRQFSNSRSEMNVSTLELGDSALYLCASSLGSRGSYEQYFGPGTRLTVT.